The 15 T cell receptor beta chains reported below all come from one sample, sequenced in a study of spatial heterogeneity in lung cancer. Study observations and caveats: Counts of expanded alpha and beta TCRs within tumors tracked the tumor nonsynonymous mutation count.

The time point: sample taken at primary tumor resection. Their target antigens are unknown. TCRdb recomputed calls from the 5' RACE reads with MiXCR, one row per CDR3 protein. The sample lists approximately 3,400 distinct CDR3 sequences; over 7% were seen once. The sequencing here drew on lung tumor tissue, taken at surgery. These receptors were taken from a male donor with early-stage non-small cell lung cancer.

Concerning this clonotype: A junction boundary mismatches the germline segment, possibly from a read error. The chain has TRBV28 and TRBJ1-1; D ambiguous. This CDR3 is 13 amino acids long. Germline CDR1 MDHEN, CDR2 SYDVKM. The CDR3 DNA follows: TGTGCCAGCAGCCGCCGGTTGAAAACTGAAGCTTTCTTT. Translating gives CASSRRLKTEAFF. Full variable domain (rest looked up from reference TRBV28 and TRBJ1-1): DVKVTQSSRYLVKRTGEKVFLECVQDMDHENMFWYRQDPGLGLRLIYFSYDVKMKEKGDIPEGYSVSREKKERFSLILESASTNQTSMYLCASSRRLKTEAFFGQGTRLTVV.

This clonotype was observed many times. The V gene is TRBV30, the J gene TRBJ2-6, with D perhaps given as TRBD1 or TRBD2 (5 bases each). CDR1 and CDR2 from the germline V gene are GTSNPN and SVGIG (reference sequence). The V end lost 3 bases, the J end lost 2 bases, and 11 bases lay between the germline ends. The CDR3 contains 15 residues. CDR3 loop: CAWRKRGAGANVLTF. The DNA for the CDR3 is TGTGCCTGGAGGAAAAGGGGAGCTGGGGCCAACGTCCTGACTTTC. Combining the CDR3 with reference TRBV30 and TRBJ2-6 gives the whole variable domain SQTIHQWPATLVQPVGSPLSLECTVEGTSNPNLYWYRQAAGRGLQLLFYSVGIGQISSEVPQNLSASRPQDRQFILSSKKLLLSDSGFYLCAWRKRGAGANVLTFGAGSRLTVL.

V usage is TRBV29-1 and J usage is TRBJ2-1, with D unresolved. The CDR3 consists of 12 residues. The V end was cut by 6 bases, the J end by 4 bases, with 10 bases between. Per germline, CDR1 SQVTM and CDR2 ANQGSEA. The CDR3 coding sequence is TGCAGCGTGTTCACAGTTTACAATGAGCAGTTCTTC. This encodes CSVFTVYNEQFF.

Relative to its sample, this clonotype is medium-sized. The chain uses TRBV18 and TRBJ2-5, with D possibly called TRBD1 or TRBD2 (5 bases each). Germline lookup yields CDR1 KGHSH and CDR2 LQKENI. With 8 bases removed from V and 2 bases from J, the gap between germline ends came to 12 bases. The length of the CDR3 is 13 residues. The CDR3 is CASRTGTQETQYF. The CDR3 DNA follows: TGTGCCAGCAGAACCGGGACGCAAGAGACCCAGTACTTC. The whole variable domain, remainder taken from reference TRBV18 and TRBJ2-5, is NAGVMQNPRHLVRRRGQEARLRCSPMKGHSHVYWYRQLPEEGLKFMVYLQKENIIDESGMPKERFSAEFPKEGPSILRIQQVVRGDSAAYFCASRTGTQETQYFGPGTRLLVL.

This clonotype is categorized as medium-sized (0.01 to 0.1%). J is TRBJ2-1 and V is TRBV4-2, with D possibly matching TRBD2 (6 bases). CDR1 LGHNA and CDR2 YNFKEQ come from the germline V gene. CDR3 size: 16 residues. V was cut by 2 bases and J by 2 bases, with 13 bases left in between. CDR3 sequence reads: CASSQPRDFPYNEQFF. CDR3 in DNA: TGTGCCAGCAGCCAACCCAGGGACTTCCCCTACAATGAGCAGTTCTTC.

Relative to its sample, this clonotype is medium-sized. The rearrangement joins TRBV7-3 to TRBJ1-1; possibly TRBD1 for D (5 bases). Germline V gene data show CDR1 as SGHTA and CDR2 as FQGTGA. Trimming left V 5 bases short and J 0 bases short, with 13 bases between. The CDR3 is 15 amino acids. The CDR3 bases are TGTGCCAGCAGCCGGGACGGATTCATGAACACTGAAGCTTTCTTT. As protein: CASSRDGFMNTEAFF. The whole variable domain, filled in from reference TRBV7-3 and TRBJ1-1, reads GAGVSQTPSNKVTEKGKYVELRCDPISGHTALYWYRQSLGQGPEFLIYFQGTGAADDSGLPNDRFFAVRPEGSVSTLKIQRTERGDSAVYLCASSRDGFMNTEAFFGQGTRLTVV.

This clonotype is medium-sized. The chain uses TRBV7-2 and TRBJ2-3, with D possibly matching TRBD2 (7 bases). Germline CDR1 is SGHTA and CDR2 is FQGNSA. Trimming pared 3 bases from V and 5 bases from J, leaving 12 bases between. The CDR3 is 14 amino acids. For the CDR3, the DNA is TGTGCCAGCAGCTTCGGACTAGGGGGAGATACGCAGTATTTT. As protein: CASSFGLGGDTQYF.

This clonotype is categorized as medium-sized. The chain recombines TRBV19 with TRBJ2-1; D gene ambiguous. V dropped 3 bases and J dropped 3 bases, with 6 bases sitting between them. This CDR3 comprises 13 residues. Germline V CDR1 and CDR2: LNHDA, SQIVND (reference sequence). As DNA, the CDR3 is TGTGCCAGTAGTATCTCTAACTACAATGAGCAGTTCTTC. It specifies CASSISNYNEQFF.

The chain carries TRBV3-1 and TRBJ2-7; D gene unclear. The CDR3 has 13 residues. Trimming stripped 1 base from V and 5 bases from J, with 9 bases between. CDR1 and CDR2 from the germline V gene are LGHDT and YNNKEL (reference sequence). This CDR3 reads CASSQGAPHEQYF. CDR3 in DNA: TGTGCCAGCAGCCAAGGAGCGCCCCACGAGCAGTACTTC.

This clonotype is medium-sized in the sample. The chain employs TRBV19 and TRBJ2-5; maybe TRBD1 (6 bases). The germline gives CDR1 LNHDA, CDR2 SQIVND (reference sequence). The CDR3 runs 14 residues. Trimming left V 8 bases short and J 0 bases short, with 13 bases between. The CDR3 protein is CASSYRDNQETQYF. CDR3 nucleotide sequence: TGTGCCAGTTCTTACCGGGACAACCAAGAGACCCAGTACTTC.

A few counts support this clonotype. The CDR3 coding sequence is TGTGCCATCGACCCCCGGTCGGGGGAGCAGTTCTTC. Protein sequence: CAIDPRSGEQFF. This chain joins TRBV28 and TRBJ2-1, with a possible D match to TRBD2 (5 bases). The CDR3 is 12 residues long. CDR1 and CDR2 from the germline V gene are MDHEN and SYDVKM. The V end was cut by 10 bases, the J end by 10 bases, with 17 bases between.

This clonotype qualifies as medium-sized. Its ends do not fully match the called genes, so a read error is possible. The chain recombines TRBV23-1 with TRBJ2-4, with 7 nucleotides matching TRBD2. TRBV23-1 is filed as an ORF, its function uncertain. This CDR3 has 12 residues. CDR3 loop: CASSLGFGGKAF. The CDR3 coding sequence is TGCGCCAGCAGTCTGGGATTCGGGGGGAAGGCCTTC.

The chain has TRBV20-1 and TRBJ2-7; 8 bases fit TRBD2. Germline V gene data show CDR1 as DFQATT and CDR2 as SNEGSKA (reference sequence). The CDR3 extends over 12 amino acids. The V gene end was trimmed by 5 bases and the J gene end by 6 bases; junction bases not matched to a gene: 6. The CDR3 coding sequence is TGCAGTGCTGAGCGGGAGATAAGCGAGCAGTACTTC. It encodes CSAEREISEQYF.

Judged by abundance, this clonotype is medium-sized. The chain is built from TRBV5-5 and TRBJ1-1, with TRBD1 matching over 9 bases. V was clipped by 3 bases and J by 1 base; unmatched bases: 7. From germline, CDR1 is SGHKS and CDR2 YYEKEE (reference sequence). The CDR3 is made up of 16 amino acids. The CDR3 spells CASSSPGQGPNTEAFF. In DNA form, the CDR3 reads TGTGCCAGCAGCTCTCCGGGACAGGGACCGAACACTGAAGCTTTCTTT.

This clonotype is large by share. V is TRBV5-5 and J is TRBJ1-1; no reliable D call. Trimming took off 0 bases at V and 5 bases at J, with 8 bases between the two ends. The germline V gene encodes CDR1 SGHKS and CDR2 YYEKEE (reference sequence). This CDR3 contains 13 residues. The DNA for the CDR3 is TGTGCCAGCAGCTTGGTAGTGGGAACTGAAGCTTTCTTT. Translating it yields CASSLVVGTEAFF.